This is a list of T cell receptor beta chains from one sample in a study of blood T cell repertoires in COVID-19. Using immunoSEQ multiplex PCR, the repertoire was profiled, and TCRdb retains in-frame clones only, with some absent. Altogether about 210,000 clones are present, 88% being singletons, with the ten largest covering around 1.4%. The sequenced material came from peripheral blood. All receptors come from a man between 18 and 35 years old with active or convalescent COVID-19. Each CDR3 is given with its conserved first and last residue. D genes are given only for firm matches. Size is stated for part of the rows, as once, few or many counts, or as a class when the clone is expanded.

J gene	V gene	D gene	clone size	CDR3 protein	CDR3 DNA
TRBJ1-5	TRBV3-1/TRBV3-2	TRBD1	NA	CASSPGQGIRGNQPQHF	TGTGCCAGCAGCCCAGGACAGGGGATCAGGGGCAATCAGCCCCAGCATTTT
TRBJ1-1	TRBV28	NA	NA	CASRLGTSTANTEAFF	TGTGCCAGCAGGTTGGGGACATCGACAGCGAACACTGAAGCTTTCTTT
TRBJ2-1	TRBV20-1	NA	NA	CSAGGNEQFF	TGCAGTGCTGGGGGGAATGAGCAGTTCTTC
TRBJ1-2	TRBV6-5	NA	many	CASSRDDRNYGYTF	TGTGCCAGCAGTCGCGACGACAGGAACTATGGCTACACCTTC
TRBJ1-3	TRBV30	TRBD1	few	CAWSTGGSGNTIYF	TGTGCCTGGAGTACAGGGGGATCGGGAAACACCATATATTTT
TRBJ2-3	TRBV6-4	NA	NA	CASSDHGTGTPTDTQYF	TGTGCCAGCAGTGACCATGGAACCGGGACTCCTACAGATACGCAGTATTTT
TRBJ2-3	TRBV29-1	TRBD2	NA	CSAEGLAHTDTQYF	TGCAGCGCCGAGGGACTAGCGCACACAGATACGCAGTATTTT
TRBJ1-2	TRBV27	NA	NA	CASRSGQINYGYTF	TGTGCCAGCAGATCGGGACAAATTAACTATGGCTACACCTTC
TRBJ1-2	TRBV28	NA	few	CASRVEYGYTF	TGTGCCAGCAGAGTAGAGTATGGCTACACCTTC
TRBJ2-7	TRBV18	TRBD1	NA	CASSPPYQGADEQYF	TGTGCCAGCTCACCACCTTATCAGGGGGCCGACGAGCAGTACTTC
TRBJ2-7	TRBV7-7	TRBD2	NA	CASSFGTSGLDEQYF	TGTGCTAGCAGCTTTGGGACTAGCGGCCTAGACGAGCAGTACTTC
TRBJ1-5	TRBV28	NA	NA	CATKSGGWNQPQHF	TGTGCCACGAAGTCGGGGGGCTGGAATCAGCCCCAGCATTTT
TRBJ1-2	TRBV2	NA	NA	CASSAEGIYYGYTF	TGTGCCAGCAGTGCAGAGGGTATATACTATGGCTACACCTTC
TRBJ1-5	TRBV6-2/TRBV6-3	NA	once	CASSRLASSWTSRQYSNQPQHF	TGTGCCAGCAGCCGCTTGGCCTCGAGCTGGACAAGCAGACAATATAGCAATCAGCCCCAGCATTTT
TRBJ1-3	TRBV27	NA	NA	CASSGAGVGNTIYF	TGTGCCAGCAGTGGGGCAGGGGTCGGAAACACCATATATTTT
TRBJ1-4	TRBV3-1/TRBV3-2	TRBD1	NA	CASSPSPGTGTNEKLFF	TGTGCCAGCAGCCCGAGTCCCGGGACAGGAACTAATGAAAAACTGTTTTTT
TRBJ1-1	TRBV19	TRBD1	few	CATRDRGRNTEAFF	TGTGCCACCAGGGACAGGGGACGGAACACTGAAGCTTTCTTT
TRBJ2-1	TRBV27	TRBD2	NA	CASSRGGEQFF	TGTGCCAGCAGCCGGGGGGGTGAGCAGTTCTTC
TRBJ1-1	TRBV9	NA	NA	CASSPQGHNTEAFF	TGTGCCAGCAGCCCTCAGGGGCACAACACTGAAGCTTTCTTT
TRBJ1-4	TRBV12-3/TRBV12-4	NA	once	CASSPGDNEKLFF	TGTGCCAGCAGCCCGGGGGATAATGAAAAACTGTTTTTT
TRBJ1-5	TRBV29-1	NA	NA	CSVRSRAKIYSNQPQHF	TGCAGCGTTCGAAGCAGGGCGAAGATTTATAGCAATCAGCCCCAGCATTTT
TRBJ2-1	TRBV18	NA	NA	CASSPAGSSYNEQFF	TGTGCCAGCTCACCAGCGGGGAGCTCCTACAATGAGCAGTTCTTC
TRBJ1-2	TRBV6-5	NA	NA	CASSLLGDSGYTF	TGTGCCAGCAGCCTCCTGGGGGACTCTGGCTACACCTTC
TRBJ1-1	TRBV5-6	NA	NA	CASSLVSTEAFF	TGTGCCAGCAGCTTGGTTAGCACTGAAGCTTTCTTT
TRBJ1-1	TRBV30	NA	NA	CAWSRAGRFTEAFF	TGTGCCTGGAGTAGGGCAGGGCGGTTCACTGAAGCTTTCTTT
TRBJ2-4	TRBV6-6	TRBD2	NA	CASSSLGGGDIQYF	TGTGCCAGCAGCTCCCTGGGCGGGGGGGACATTCAGTACTTC
TRBJ1-4	TRBV19	TRBD1	NA	CATWTGGGQKLFF	TGTGCCACCTGGACAGGGGGAGGGCAAAAACTGTTTTTT
TRBJ1-5	TRBV27	NA	NA	CASSSRRFFQPQHF	TGTGCCAGCAGTTCAAGGAGGTTTTTTCAGCCCCAGCATTTT
TRBJ2-1	TRBV19	TRBD2	once	CASSIAVRLAGTTRLFF	TGTGCCAGTAGTATAGCCGTTCGGCTAGCGGGCACCACCAGACTGTTCTTC
TRBJ2-7	TRBV7-9	NA	NA	CASSRVGGTYEQYF	TGTGCCAGCAGTCGCGTAGGCGGGACCTACGAGCAGTACTTC
TRBJ2-7	TRBV2	TRBD1	NA	CASSGDRDSLSYEQYF	TGTGCCAGCAGTGGAGACCGGGACAGCTTATCCTACGAGCAGTACTTC
TRBJ1-2	TRBV21-1	NA	once	CASSKAGAGPNNYGYTF	TGTGCCAGCAGCAAAGCGGGGGCAGGACCTAATAACTATGGCTACACCTTC
TRBJ2-3	TRBV28	NA	NA	CASSGKTGPTQYF	TGTGCCAGCAGCGGTAAAACAGGACCTACGCAGTATTTT
TRBJ2-1	TRBV18	NA	NA	CASSPLASSYNEQFF	TGTGCCAGCTCACCGCTAGCGTCTAGCTACAATGAGCAGTTCTTC
TRBJ2-2	TRBV2	NA	once	CASTGRGNTGELFF	TGTGCCAGCACCGGCAGGGGGAACACCGGGGAGCTGTTTTTT
TRBJ2-7	TRBV5-1	TRBD1	NA	CASSLGQGSYEQYF	TGCGCCAGCAGCTTGGGACAGGGGTCCTACGAGCAGTACTTC
TRBJ2-3	TRBV5-6	TRBD2	NA	CASSRGTSGRTDTQYF	TGTGCCAGCAGCCGCGGGACTAGCGGACGCACAGATACGCAGTATTTT